This T cell receptor beta chain was sequenced in a study of blood T cells in healthy people across ages. The study, taken as a whole, reports: Among T cells, TCR beta diversity per million cells dropped roughly linearly as age rose. Among long-lived donors, naive CD4+ cells were more numerous and diversity higher than in aged donors.

Primed by a sample-barcoded 5' primer and a J-beta primer mix, a second PCR proceeded for 7 to 11 cycles. Each cDNA molecule received a tag from a template-switch adaptor that had 12 random nucleotides. Using its own MiXCR run on the 5' RACE reads, TCRdb lists one record per CDR3 protein. The repertoire holds hundreds of thousands of distinct CDR3 sequences, with about 26% as singletons. CDR3 length equals 14 residues. Trimming took 2 bases from V and 2 from J, leaving 7 bases between them. Germline CDR1 reads MNHEY; CDR2 reads SMNVEV (reference sequence). The table lists this clonotype with a few counts. Its specificity is unknown. This sample also appeared in a second study, on T cells of mothers and their children. From that second work: In each mother, TCR beta CDR3 reads exceeded 8.5 million; in each child, they numbered a few million.

The receptor's source is a boy under 10 years old in good health. The genes are TRBV27 and TRBJ2-4; the D call may be TRBD1 or TRBD2 (5 bases each). The specimen sequenced was blood. This chain's CDR3 is CASSLRDPKNIQYF. The CDR3 nucleotides read TGTGCCAGCAGTTTAAGGGACCCCAAAAACATTCAGTACTTC.